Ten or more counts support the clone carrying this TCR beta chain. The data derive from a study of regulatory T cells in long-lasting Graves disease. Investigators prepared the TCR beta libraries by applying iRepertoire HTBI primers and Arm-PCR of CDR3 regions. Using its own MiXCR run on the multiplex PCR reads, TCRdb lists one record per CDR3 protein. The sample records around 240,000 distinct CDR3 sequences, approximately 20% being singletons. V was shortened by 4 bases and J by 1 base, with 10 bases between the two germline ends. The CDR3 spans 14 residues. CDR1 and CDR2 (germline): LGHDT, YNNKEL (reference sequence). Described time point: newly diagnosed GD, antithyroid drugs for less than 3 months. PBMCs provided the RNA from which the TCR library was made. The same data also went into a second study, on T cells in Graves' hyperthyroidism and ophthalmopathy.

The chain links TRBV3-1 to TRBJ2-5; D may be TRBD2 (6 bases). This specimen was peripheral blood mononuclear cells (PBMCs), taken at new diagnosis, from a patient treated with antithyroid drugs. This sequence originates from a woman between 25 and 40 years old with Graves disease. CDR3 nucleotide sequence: TGTGCCAGCAGCCCGAGCGGGTCCCAAGAGACCCAGTACTTC. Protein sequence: CASSPSGSQETQYF.